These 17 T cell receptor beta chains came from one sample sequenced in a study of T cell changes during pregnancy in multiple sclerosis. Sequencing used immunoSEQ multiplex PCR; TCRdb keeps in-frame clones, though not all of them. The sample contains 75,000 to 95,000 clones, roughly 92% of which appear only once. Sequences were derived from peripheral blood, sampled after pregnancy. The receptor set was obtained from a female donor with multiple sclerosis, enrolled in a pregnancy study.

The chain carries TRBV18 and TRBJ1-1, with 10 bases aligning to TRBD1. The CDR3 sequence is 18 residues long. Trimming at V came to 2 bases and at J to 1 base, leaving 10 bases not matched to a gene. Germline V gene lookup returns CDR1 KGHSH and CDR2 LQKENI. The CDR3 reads CASSPNSFGTGANTEAFF. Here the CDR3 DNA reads TGTGCCAGCTCACCAAATTCTTTTGGGACAGGGGCGAACACTGAAGCTTTCTTT.

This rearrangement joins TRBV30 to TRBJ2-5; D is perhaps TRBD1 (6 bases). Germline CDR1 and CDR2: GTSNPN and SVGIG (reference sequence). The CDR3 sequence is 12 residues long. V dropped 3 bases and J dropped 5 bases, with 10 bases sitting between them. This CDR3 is CAWSRGRETQYF. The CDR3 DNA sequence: TGTGCCTGGAGCAGGGGACGGGAGACCCAGTACTTC.

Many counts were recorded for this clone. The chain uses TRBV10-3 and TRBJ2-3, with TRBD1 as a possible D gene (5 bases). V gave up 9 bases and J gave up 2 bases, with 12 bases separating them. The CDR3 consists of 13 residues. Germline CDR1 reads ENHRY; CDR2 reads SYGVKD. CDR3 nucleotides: TGTGCCATTAAAGGACAATCCACAGATACGCAGTATTTT. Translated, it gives CAIKGQSTDTQYF.

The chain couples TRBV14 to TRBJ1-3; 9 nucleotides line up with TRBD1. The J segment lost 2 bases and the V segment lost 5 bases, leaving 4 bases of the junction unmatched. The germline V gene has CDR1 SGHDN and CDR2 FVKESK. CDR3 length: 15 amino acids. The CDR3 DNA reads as TGTGCCAGCAGCGGAGGACAGGGGACTGGAAACACCATATATTTT. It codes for CASSGGQGTGNTIYF.

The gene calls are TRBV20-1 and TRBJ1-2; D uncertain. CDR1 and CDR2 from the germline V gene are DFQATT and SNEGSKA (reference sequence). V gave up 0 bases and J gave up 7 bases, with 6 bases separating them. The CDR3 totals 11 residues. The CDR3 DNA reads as TGCAGTGCTAGAGATCGGAGTGGCTACACCTTC. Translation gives CSARDRSGYTF.

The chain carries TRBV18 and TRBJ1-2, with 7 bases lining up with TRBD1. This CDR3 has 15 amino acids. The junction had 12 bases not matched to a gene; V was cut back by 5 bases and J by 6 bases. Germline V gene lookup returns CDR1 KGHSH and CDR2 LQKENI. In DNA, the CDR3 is TGTGCCAGCTCATCGACAGGGAGCGGCCCCCATGGCTACACCTTC. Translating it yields CASSSTGSGPHGYTF.

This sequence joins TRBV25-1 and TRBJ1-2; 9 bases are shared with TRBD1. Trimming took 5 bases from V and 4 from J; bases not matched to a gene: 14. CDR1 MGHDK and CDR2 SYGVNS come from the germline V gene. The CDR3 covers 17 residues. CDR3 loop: CASSTNPGTGNFYGYTF. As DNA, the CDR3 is TGTGCCAGCAGTACAAACCCCGGGACAGGGAACTTCTATGGCTACACCTTC.

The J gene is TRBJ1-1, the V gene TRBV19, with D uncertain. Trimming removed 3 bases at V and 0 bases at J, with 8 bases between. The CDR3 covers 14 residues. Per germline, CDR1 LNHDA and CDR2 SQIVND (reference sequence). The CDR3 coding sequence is TGTGCCAGTAGTATTGCACACCTGAACACTGAAGCTTTCTTT. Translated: CASSIAHLNTEAFF.

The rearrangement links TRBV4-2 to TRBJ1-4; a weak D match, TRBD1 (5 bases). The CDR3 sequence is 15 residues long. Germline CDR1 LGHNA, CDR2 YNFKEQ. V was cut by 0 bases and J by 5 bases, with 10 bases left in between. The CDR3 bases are TGTGCCAGCAGCCAAGAGTGGGCAGGGAATGAAAAACTGTTTTTT. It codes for CASSQEWAGNEKLFF.

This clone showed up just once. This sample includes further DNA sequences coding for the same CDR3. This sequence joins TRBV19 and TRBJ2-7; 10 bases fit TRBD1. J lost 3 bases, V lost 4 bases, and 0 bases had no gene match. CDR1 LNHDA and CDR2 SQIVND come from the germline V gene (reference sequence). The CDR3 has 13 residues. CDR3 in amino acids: CASSRDRGYEQYF. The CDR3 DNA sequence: TGTGCCAGTAGTAGGGACAGGGGCTACGAGCAGTACTTC.

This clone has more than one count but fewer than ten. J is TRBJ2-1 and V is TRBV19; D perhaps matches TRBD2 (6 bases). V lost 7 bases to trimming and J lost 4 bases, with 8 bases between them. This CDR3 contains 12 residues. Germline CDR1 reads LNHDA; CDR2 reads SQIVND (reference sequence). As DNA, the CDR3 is TGTGCCAGTACCGCGGGGTACAATGAGCAGTTCTTC. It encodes CASTAGYNEQFF.

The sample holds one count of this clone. The CDR3, as DNA: TGTGCCAGCAGCTTGGACAGGGCCGTTAACTATGGCTACACCTTC. Residues: CASSLDRAVNYGYTF. The chain is built from TRBV11-2 and TRBJ1-2; 8 nucleotides match TRBD1. Germline CDR1 SGHAT, CDR2 FQNNGV. The CDR3 runs 15 residues. Trimming at V came to 3 bases and at J to 1 base, leaving 4 bases not matched to a gene.

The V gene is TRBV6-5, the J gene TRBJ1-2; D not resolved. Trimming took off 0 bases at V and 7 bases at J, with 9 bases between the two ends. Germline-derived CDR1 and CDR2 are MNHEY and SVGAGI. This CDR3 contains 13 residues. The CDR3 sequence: CASSYSKAGGYTF. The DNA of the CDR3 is TGTGCCAGCAGTTACTCGAAGGCAGGTGGCTACACCTTC.

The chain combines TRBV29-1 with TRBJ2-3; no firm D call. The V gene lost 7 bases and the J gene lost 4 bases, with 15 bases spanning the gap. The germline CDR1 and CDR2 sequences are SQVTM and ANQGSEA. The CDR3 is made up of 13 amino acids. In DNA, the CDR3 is TGCAGCGCCCGGTTGTCCTCTCCAGATACGCAGTATTTT. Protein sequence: CSARLSSPDTQYF.

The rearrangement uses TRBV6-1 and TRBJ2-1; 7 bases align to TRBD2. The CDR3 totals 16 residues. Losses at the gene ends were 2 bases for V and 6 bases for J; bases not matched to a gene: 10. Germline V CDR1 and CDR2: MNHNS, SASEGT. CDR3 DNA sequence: TGTGCCAGCAGTGAATTGGAGGCTAGCGGAAGCAATGAGCAGTTCTTC. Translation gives CASSELEASGSNEQFF.

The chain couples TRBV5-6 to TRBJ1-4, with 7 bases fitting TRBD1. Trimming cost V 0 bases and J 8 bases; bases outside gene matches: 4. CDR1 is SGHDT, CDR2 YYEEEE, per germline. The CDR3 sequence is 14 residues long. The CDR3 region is CASSLGQGYEKLFF. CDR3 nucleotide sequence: TGTGCCAGCAGCTTGGGACAGGGTTACGAAAAACTGTTTTTT. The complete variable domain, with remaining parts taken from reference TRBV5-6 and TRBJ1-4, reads DAGVTQSPTHLIKTRGQQVTLRCSPKSGHDTVSWYQQALGQGPQFIFQYYEEEERQRGNFPDRFSGHQFPNYSSELNVNALLLGDSALYLCASSLGQGYEKLFFGSGTQLSVL.

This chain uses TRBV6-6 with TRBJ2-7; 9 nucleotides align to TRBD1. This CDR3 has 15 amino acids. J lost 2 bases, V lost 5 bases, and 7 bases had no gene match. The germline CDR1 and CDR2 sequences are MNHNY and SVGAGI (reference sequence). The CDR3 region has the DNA TGTGCCAGCAGTCACCCGGGACAGGGAGCCTACGAGCAGTACTTC. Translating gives CASSHPGQGAYEQYF.